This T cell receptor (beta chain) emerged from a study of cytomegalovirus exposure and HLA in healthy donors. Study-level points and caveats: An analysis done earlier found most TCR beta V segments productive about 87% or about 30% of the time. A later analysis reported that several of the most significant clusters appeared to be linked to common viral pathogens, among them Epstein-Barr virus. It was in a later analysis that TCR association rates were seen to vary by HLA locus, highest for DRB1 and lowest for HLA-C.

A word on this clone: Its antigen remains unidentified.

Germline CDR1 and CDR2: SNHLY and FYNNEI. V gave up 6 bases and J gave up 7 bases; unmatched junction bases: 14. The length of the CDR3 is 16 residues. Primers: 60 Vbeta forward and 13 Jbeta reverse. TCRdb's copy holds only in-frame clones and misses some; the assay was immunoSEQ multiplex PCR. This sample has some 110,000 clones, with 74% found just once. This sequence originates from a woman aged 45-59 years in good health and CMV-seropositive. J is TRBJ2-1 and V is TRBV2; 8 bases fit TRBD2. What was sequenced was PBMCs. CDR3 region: CASSPPFAGGANEQFF. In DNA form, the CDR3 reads TGTGCCAGCAGCCCCCCCTTTGCGGGGGGTGCTAATGAGCAGTTCTTC.